This TCR beta chain was observed in a study of identical twins. Study outcomes and limitations: Modeled out-of-frame TCR alpha sharing in monozygotic twins fell below observed levels.

The sample holds many counts of this clonotype. Its antigen is undetermined. V lost 11 bases, J lost 9 bases, and 19 bases lay in between. This CDR3 comprises 13 residues. Germline CDR1 reads KGHDR; CDR2 reads SFDVKD. Unique molecular identifiers were present on the cDNA, which also gained a universal primer site by template switching. TCRdb used MiXCR to reprocess the 5' RACE reads, holding one entry per CDR3 protein. Here the sample spans 640,000 or so distinct CDR3 sequences, roughly 6% being singletons. The specimen sequenced was naive T cells sorted from blood. The sequence derives from a young man in good health. This chain connects TRBV24-1 to TRBJ2-1; D might be TRBD1 or TRBD2, each matching 6 bases. CDR3: CAKTGGEKSEQFF. The CDR3 nucleotides read TGTGCCAAGACAGGAGGGGAGAAAAGTGAGCAGTTCTTC.